This T cell receptor (beta chain) was profiled in a study of blood T cell repertoires in COVID-19. Sequenced by immunoSEQ multiplex PCR; TCRdb stores in-frame clones only, minus some. The sample lists tens of thousands of clones, 88% occurring once. V lost 1 base, J lost 4 bases, and 13 bases lay in between. The CDR3 totals 15 residues. The germline V gene has CDR1 SNHLY and CDR2 FYNNEI. This receptor was obtained from a human donor in a cohort sampled during active COVID-19. The chain combines TRBV2 with TRBJ1-2; D gene uncertain. Specimen: peripheral blood. In DNA form, the CDR3 reads TGTGCCAGCAGTGAAGGGGCGGGGTTTATCTATGGCTACACCTTC. This translates into CASSEGAGFIYGYTF.